These 21 T cell receptor beta chains were sequenced from one sample in a study of control samples from healthy donors and cancer patients (TCRdb year 2020). The library came from the immunoSEQ multiplex PCR assay. TCRdb obtained this table from immuneACCESS and retained in-frame rearrangements with V and J assigned. These tables miss some clones; where compared with another copy, unresolved V genes account for less than half of the shortfall, and the remainder is unexplained. This sample gives roughly 130,000 clones in total; roughly 88% of them show up just once. Roughly 3.2% of the sample comes from the top ten. The sequenced sample consisted of blood. Source of these receptors: a man aged 45-65 years in good health.

The sample holds a few counts of this clone. The chain employs TRBV7-8 and TRBJ1-4, with TRBD1 matching 8 bases. CDR3 length: 15 amino acids. Germline assignment: CDR1 SGHVS and CDR2 FQNEAQ. The V segment lost 6 bases and the J segment 7 bases; nucleotides outside the gene matches: 10. The CDR3 loop is CASRRQTGETEKLFF. DNA of the CDR3: TGTGCCAGCAGGAGACAGACAGGGGAAACTGAAAAACTGTTTTTT.

J is TRBJ2-7 and V is TRBV15; D gene uncertain. The CDR3 length is 14 residues. V was clipped by 1 base and J by 2 bases, with 9 bases between them. The germline gives CDR1 LNHNV, CDR2 YYDKDF (reference sequence). The CDR3 sequence: CATSRAADTYEQYF. The CDR3 nucleotides read TGTGCCACCAGCAGAGCTGCTGATACCTACGAGCAGTACTTC.

This clone came up a few times. The chain joins TRBV30 to TRBJ1-1; tentative D call: TRBD1 (6 bases). V gave up 6 bases and J gave up 4 bases, with 15 bases separating them. Germline values: CDR1 GTSNPN, CDR2 SVGIG (reference sequence). The CDR3 loop spans 13 amino acids. The CDR3 here is CACLRDTFTEAFF. The CDR3 DNA follows: TGTGCCTGCCTCCGGGACACTTTCACTGAAGCTTTCTTT.

For the CDR3, the DNA is TGTGCCAGCACCGTAATGCAGGGAGACACCGGGGAGCTGTTTTTT. Residues: CASTVMQGDTGELFF. The chain carries TRBV11-1 and TRBJ2-2; D could derive from TRBD1 or TRBD2 (5 bases each). CDR1 and CDR2 (germline): SGHAT, FQDESV (reference sequence). CDR3 size: 15 residues. Trimming cost V 7 bases and J 3 bases, with 15 bases left between them.

As regards this clone: A read error may produce the germline difference seen at one junction end. V is TRBV7-9 and J is TRBJ2-2; 9 bases align to TRBD2. CDR1 SEHNR and CDR2 FQNEAQ come from the germline V gene (reference sequence). The CDR3 extends over 15 amino acids. The CDR3 sequence is CASSIAGEPTGELFF. CDR3 bases: TGTGCCAGCAGCATAGCGGGGGAACCCACCGGGGAGCTGTTTTTT.

The rearrangement uses TRBV12-3 or TRBV12-4 and TRBJ2-6, with no clear D. The CDR3 is 10 amino acids. Trimming shortened V by 8 bases and J by 12 bases, and 8 bases separated the two germline ends. The CDR3 here is CASLGAVLTF. In DNA form, the CDR3 reads TGTGCCAGCCTCGGAGCCGTCCTGACTTTC.

This chain joins TRBV6-4 and TRBJ2-3, with TRBD1 matching over 7 bases. Germline assignment: CDR1 MRHNA and CDR2 SNTAGT. The length of the CDR3 is 14 residues. Trimming took 2 bases from V and 1 from J; bases not matched to a gene: 0. CDR3 sequence: CASSDQGGTDTQYF. The CDR3 nucleotides are TGTGCCAGCAGTGACCAGGGGGGCACAGATACGCAGTATTTT.

The sample holds one count of this clone. This rearrangement joins TRBV6-5 to TRBJ1-5, with 7 bases identical to TRBD1. This CDR3 has 13 residues. Germline CDR1 reads MNHEY; CDR2 reads SVGAGI. Trimming cost V 8 bases and J 2 bases; bases outside gene matches: 3. The DNA of the CDR3 is TGTGCCAGCCTCGGGACAGGCAATCAGCCCCAGCATTTT. It codes for CASLGTGNQPQHF.

V and J are TRBV30 and TRBJ2-7; the D gene is possibly TRBD2 (6 bases). CDR1 and CDR2 from the germline V gene are GTSNPN and SVGIG (reference sequence). This CDR3 spans 14 amino acids. Between the trimmed V and J ends, which lost 2 bases and 2 bases, there was a span of 13 bases. In nucleotides, the CDR3 is TGTGCCTGGAGTACCGGGACTCCGCCCTACGAGCAGTACTTC. Encoded protein: CAWSTGTPPYEQYF.

The gene calls are TRBV7-6 and TRBJ2-1; D possibly corresponds to TRBD1 (6 bases). Per germline, CDR1 SGHVS and CDR2 FNYEAQ. The CDR3 spans 16 residues. V lost 6 bases and J lost 0, with 15 bases in between. CDR3 coding DNA: TGTGCCAGCAGGGGGACATTTAAGAGCTCCTACAATGAGCAGTTCTTC. This codes for CASRGTFKSSYNEQFF.

In its sample, this clone was seen once. The gene calls are TRBV2 and TRBJ2-5; TRBD1 or TRBD2 may be the D gene (5 bases each). CDR1 is SNHLY and CDR2 is FYNNEI in the germline V gene. V was trimmed by 6 bases and J by 8 bases, leaving 16 bases between them. The CDR3 length is 13 residues. The CDR3 loop is CASRRDGPGTQYF. In DNA form, the CDR3 reads TGTGCCAGCAGGAGGGACGGCCCAGGTACCCAGTACTTC.

The CDR3, as DNA: TGTGCCAGCAGTTCCCGACAGGGGATGGGGGGCTACACCTTC. Its protein product is CASSSRQGMGGYTF. The chain has TRBV6-6 and TRBJ1-2; 8 nucleotides align to TRBD1. Germline V gives CDR1 MNHNY, CDR2 SVGAGI (reference sequence). This CDR3 has 14 amino acids. V was pared by 4 bases and J by 8 bases, with 9 bases of the junction left unmatched.

The table lists this clone with a count of one. The V gene is TRBV11-3, the J gene TRBJ1-1, with D uncertain. There are 13 residues in the CDR3. Between the trimmed V and J ends, which lost 3 bases and 5 bases, there was a span of 10 bases. Germline V CDR1 and CDR2: SGHNT, YENEEA. DNA for the CDR3: TGTGCCAGCAGCTTCCGCGGGATGACTGAAGCTTTCTTT. Amino acid sequence: CASSFRGMTEAFF.

The CDR3 is CAISRGQGSSGANVLTF. The CDR3 nucleotides read TGTGCCATCAGTAGGGGACAGGGGAGCTCTGGGGCCAACGTCCTGACTTTC. The chain links TRBV10-3 to TRBJ2-6; 10 bases line up with TRBD1. Germline CDR1 and CDR2: ENHRY and SYGVKD. The J segment lost 0 bases and the V segment lost 5 bases, leaving 4 bases of the junction unmatched. This CDR3 region has 17 residues.

The chain carries TRBV7-3 and TRBJ2-3, with a possible D match to TRBD1 (6 bases). The CDR3 totals 15 residues. CDR1 and CDR2 from the germline V gene are SGHTA and FQGTGA. The V end was cut by 1 base, the J end by 6 bases, with 14 bases between. CDR3 loop: CASSLKAGVSDTQYF. CDR3 nucleotides: TGTGCCAGCAGCTTAAAGGCAGGGGTATCGGATACGCAGTATTTT.

The J gene is TRBJ1-5, the V gene TRBV30; a weak D match, TRBD1 (6 bases). V was shortened by 0 bases and J by 6 bases, with 15 bases between the two germline ends. Per germline, CDR1 GTSNPN and CDR2 SVGIG (reference sequence). CDR3 length equals 15 residues. In nucleotides, the CDR3 is TGTGCCTGGAGTGTAACAGGGTGGTTAGGTCAGCCCCAGCATTTT. Protein: CAWSVTGWLGQPQHF.

V gene TRBV11-2 combines with J gene TRBJ2-5; D gene ambiguous. Germline values: CDR1 SGHAT, CDR2 FQNNGV. The V end was cut by 7 bases, the J end by 6 bases, with 18 bases between. This CDR3 contains 14 residues. The CDR3 spells CASTPLSKGKTQYF. In DNA form, the CDR3 reads TGTGCCAGCACCCCCTTGAGCAAGGGAAAGACCCAGTACTTC.

Only one count was recorded for this clone. This chain joins TRBV7-3 and TRBJ2-3, with TRBD2 identical over 10 bases. The CDR3 spans 14 residues. Germline V gene sequence: CDR1 SGHTA, CDR2 FQGTGA. V lost 5 bases, J lost 4 bases, and 3 bases stayed unmatched. The CDR3 DNA reads TGTGCCAGCAGCACCGGGACTAGCGCAGATACGCAGTATTTT. Protein product: CASSTGTSADTQYF.

The rearrangement uses TRBV10-3 and TRBJ1-1; unclear D gene. V lost 4 bases and J lost 10, with 10 bases in between. The CDR3 is 11 amino acids. CDR1 and CDR2 (germline): ENHRY, SYGVKD. As DNA, the CDR3 is TGTGCCATCAGTGTGGGAGTCGGAGCTTTCTTT. Protein: CAISVGVGAFF.

V is TRBV28 and J is TRBJ1-5; D is unresolved. With 3 bases removed from V and 5 bases from J, the gap between germline ends came to 5 bases. CDR3 size: 12 residues. Per germline, CDR1 MDHEN and CDR2 SYDVKM. The CDR3 DNA reads TGTGCCAGCAGTTTCTGGGATCAGCCCCAGCATTTT. Translated, it gives CASSFWDQPQHF.

The J gene is TRBJ1-2, the V gene TRBV2, with 8 positions matching TRBD1. Germline V lookup: CDR1 SNHLY, CDR2 FYNNEI. J was trimmed by 6 bases and V by 1 base; bases with no gene match: 13. This CDR3 has 17 residues. The CDR3 sequence is CASSEGALGYRGDGYTF. The CDR3 bases are TGTGCCAGCAGTGAAGGGGCATTGGGGTACAGGGGGGATGGCTACACCTTC.